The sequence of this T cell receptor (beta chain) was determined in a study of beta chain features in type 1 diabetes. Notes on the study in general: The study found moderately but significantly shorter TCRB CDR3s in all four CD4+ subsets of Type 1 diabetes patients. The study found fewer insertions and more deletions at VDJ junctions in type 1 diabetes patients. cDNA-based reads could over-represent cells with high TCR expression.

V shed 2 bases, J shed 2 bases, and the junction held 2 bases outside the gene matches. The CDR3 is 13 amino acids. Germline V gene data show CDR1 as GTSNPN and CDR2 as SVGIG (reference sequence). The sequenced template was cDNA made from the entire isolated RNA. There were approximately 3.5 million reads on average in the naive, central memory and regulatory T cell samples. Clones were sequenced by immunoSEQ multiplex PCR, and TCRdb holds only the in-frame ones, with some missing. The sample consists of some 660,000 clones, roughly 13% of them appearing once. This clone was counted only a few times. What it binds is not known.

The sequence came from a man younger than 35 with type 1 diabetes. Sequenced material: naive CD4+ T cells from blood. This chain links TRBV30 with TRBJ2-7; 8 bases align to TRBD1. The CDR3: CAWSWGQAYEQYF. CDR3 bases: TGTGCCTGGAGTTGGGGACAGGCCTACGAGCAGTACTTC.